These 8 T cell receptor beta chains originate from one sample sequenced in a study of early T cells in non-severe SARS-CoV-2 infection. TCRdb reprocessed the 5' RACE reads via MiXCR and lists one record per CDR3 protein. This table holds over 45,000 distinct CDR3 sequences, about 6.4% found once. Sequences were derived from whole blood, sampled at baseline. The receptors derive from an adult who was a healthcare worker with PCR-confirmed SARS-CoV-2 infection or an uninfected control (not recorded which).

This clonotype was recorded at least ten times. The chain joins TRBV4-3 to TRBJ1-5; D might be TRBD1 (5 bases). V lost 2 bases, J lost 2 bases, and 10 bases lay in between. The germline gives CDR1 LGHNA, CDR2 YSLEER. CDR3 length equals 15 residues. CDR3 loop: CASSQRDGGNQPQHF. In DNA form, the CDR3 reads TGCGCCAGCAGCCAACGGGACGGCGGCAATCAGCCCCAGCATTTT.

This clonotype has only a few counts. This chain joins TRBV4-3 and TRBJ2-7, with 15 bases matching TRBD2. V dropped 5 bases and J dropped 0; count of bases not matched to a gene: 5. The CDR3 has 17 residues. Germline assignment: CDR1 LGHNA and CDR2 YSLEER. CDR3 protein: CASSSGLAGGSSYEQYF. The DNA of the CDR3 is TGCGCCAGCAGCTCGGGACTAGCGGGGGGTAGCTCCTACGAGCAGTACTTC.

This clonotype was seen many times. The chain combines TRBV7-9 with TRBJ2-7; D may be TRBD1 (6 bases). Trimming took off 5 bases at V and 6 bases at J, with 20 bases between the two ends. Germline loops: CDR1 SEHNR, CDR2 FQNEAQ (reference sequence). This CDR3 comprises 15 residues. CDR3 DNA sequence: TGTGCCAGCAGCCCAGGAAGGACAGCCCAGAGCGAGCAGTACTTC. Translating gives CASSPGRTAQSEQYF.

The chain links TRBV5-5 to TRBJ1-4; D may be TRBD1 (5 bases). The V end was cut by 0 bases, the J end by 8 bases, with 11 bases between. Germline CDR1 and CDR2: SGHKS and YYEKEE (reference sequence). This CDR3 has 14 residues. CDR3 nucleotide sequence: TGTGCCAGCAGCTTGGCAGGGAGCATCGAAAAACTGTTTTTT. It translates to CASSLAGSIEKLFF.

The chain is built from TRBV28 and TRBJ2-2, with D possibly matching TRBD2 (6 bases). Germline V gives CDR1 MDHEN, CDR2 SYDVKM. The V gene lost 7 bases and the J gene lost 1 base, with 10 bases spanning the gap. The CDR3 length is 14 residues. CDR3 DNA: TGTGCCAGCATAGGAGGGATGAACACCGGGGAGCTGTTTTTT. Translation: CASIGGMNTGELFF.

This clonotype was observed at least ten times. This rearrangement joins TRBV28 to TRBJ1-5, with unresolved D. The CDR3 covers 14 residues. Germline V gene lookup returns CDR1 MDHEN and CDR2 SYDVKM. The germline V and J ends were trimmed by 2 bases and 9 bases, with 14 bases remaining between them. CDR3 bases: TGTGCCAGCAGTTTAGTTCTCTATACCCGGCCCCAGCATTTT. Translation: CASSLVLYTRPQHF.

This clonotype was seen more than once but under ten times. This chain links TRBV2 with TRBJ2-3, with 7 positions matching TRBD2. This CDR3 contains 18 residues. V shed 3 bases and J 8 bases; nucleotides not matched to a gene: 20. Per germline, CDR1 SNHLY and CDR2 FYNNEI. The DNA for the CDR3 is TGTGCCAGCAGTGACGGAGTGATGAGCGGGGCGAGGGGAGGTACGCAGTATTTT. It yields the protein CASSDGVMSGARGGTQYF.

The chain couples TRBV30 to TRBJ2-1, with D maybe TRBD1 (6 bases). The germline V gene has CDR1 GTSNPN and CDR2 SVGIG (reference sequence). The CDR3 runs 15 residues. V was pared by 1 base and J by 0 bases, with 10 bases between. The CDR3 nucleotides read TGTGCCTGGAGTGAGGGACACGGCTCCTACAATGAGCAGTTCTTC. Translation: CAWSEGHGSYNEQFF. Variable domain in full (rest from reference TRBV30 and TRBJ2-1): SQTIHQWPATLVQPVGSPLSLECTVEGTSNPNLYWYRQAAGRGLQLLFYSVGIGQISSEVPQNLSASRPQDRQFILSSKKLLLSDSGFYLCAWSEGHGSYNEQFFGPGTRLTVL.